This T cell receptor beta chain derives from a study of blood T cell repertoires in COVID-19. This clone was observed many times. Profiled with immunoSEQ multiplex PCR; TCRdb holds only in-frame clones, not every one. The sample includes 60,000 to 70,000 clones, 80% to 85% of them seen just once. The ends lost 4 bases at V and 4 bases at J; junction bases unmatched: 5. Looked up from germline, CDR1 is SGHNT and CDR2 is YYREEE (reference sequence). CDR3 size: 14 residues. The sequenced sample was peripheral blood. The rearrangement joins TRBV5-4 to TRBJ1-2; 9 bases are shared with TRBD1. This clonotype originated in a human donor in a cohort sampled during active COVID-19. CDR3 amino acids: CASSATGGGYGYTF. The CDR3 DNA follows: TGTGCCAGCAGCGCAACAGGGGGCGGCTATGGCTACACCTTC.